This T cell receptor (beta chain) emerged from a study of shared clonotypes between healthy human individuals. A word on this clone: Its cognate antigen is unknown.

Study-level findings and limits: Sharing across several donors was seen in approximately 5.2% of naive CD4 clonotypes. Inspection by rarefaction showed sorted-subset sequencing to be incomplete despite large depth.

This CDR3 is 14 amino acids long. Germline V gene sequence: CDR1 SGHVS, CDR2 FQNEAQ. V lost 5 bases and J lost 2, with 12 bases in between. Assay: immunoSEQ multiplex PCR; the TCRdb copy retains only in-frame clones and omits some. The repertoire includes 2 million to 2.5 million clones, approximately 95% of them detected once, and approximately 0.13% sits in the top ten. The gene calls are TRBV7-8 and TRBJ1-2; the D is unclear. The source of this sequence is a man aged 18 to 29 in good health. Sequenced sample: naive CD4+ T cells sorted from blood. Subset indicated: CD45RA+ positively selected. The CDR3, as DNA: TGTGCCAGCAGCCCTTCTGTCAGCAACTATGGCTACACCTTC. Translating gives CASSPSVSNYGYTF.